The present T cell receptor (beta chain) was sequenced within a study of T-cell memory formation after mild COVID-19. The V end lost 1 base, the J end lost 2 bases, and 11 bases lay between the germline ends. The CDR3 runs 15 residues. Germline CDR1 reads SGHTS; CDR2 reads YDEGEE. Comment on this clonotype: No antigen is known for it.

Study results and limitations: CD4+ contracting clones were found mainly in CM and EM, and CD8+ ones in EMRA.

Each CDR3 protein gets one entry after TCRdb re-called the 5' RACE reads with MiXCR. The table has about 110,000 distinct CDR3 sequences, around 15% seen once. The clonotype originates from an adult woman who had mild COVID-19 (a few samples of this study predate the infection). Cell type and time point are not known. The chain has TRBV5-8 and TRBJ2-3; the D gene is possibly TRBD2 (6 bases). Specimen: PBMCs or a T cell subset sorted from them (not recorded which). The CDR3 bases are TGTGCCAGCAGCTTGTATCGGACTATCACAGATACGCAGTATTTT. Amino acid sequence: CASSLYRTITDTQYF.